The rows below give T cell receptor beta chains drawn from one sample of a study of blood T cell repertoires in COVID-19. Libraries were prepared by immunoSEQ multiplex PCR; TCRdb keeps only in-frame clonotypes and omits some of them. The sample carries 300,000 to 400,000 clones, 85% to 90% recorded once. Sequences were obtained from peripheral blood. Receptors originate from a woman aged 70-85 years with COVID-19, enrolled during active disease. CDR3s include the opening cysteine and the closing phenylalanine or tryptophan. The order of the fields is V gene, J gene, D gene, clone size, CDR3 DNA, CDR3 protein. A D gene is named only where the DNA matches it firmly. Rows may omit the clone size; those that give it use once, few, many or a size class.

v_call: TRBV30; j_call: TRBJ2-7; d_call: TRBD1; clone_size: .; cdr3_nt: TGTGCCTGGAGTGCCGGGACAGGGCGAGACGAGCAGTACTTC; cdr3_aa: CAWSAGTGRDEQYF
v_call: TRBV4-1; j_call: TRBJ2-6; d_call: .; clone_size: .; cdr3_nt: TGCGCCAGCAGCCAAGCACAGGGCACAACTGGGGCCAACGTCCTGACTTTC; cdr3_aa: CASSQAQGTTGANVLTF
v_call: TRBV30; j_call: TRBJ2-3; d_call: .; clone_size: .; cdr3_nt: TGTGCCTGGATGACGGGGGACGGCACAGATACGCAGTATTTT; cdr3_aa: CAWMTGDGTDTQYF
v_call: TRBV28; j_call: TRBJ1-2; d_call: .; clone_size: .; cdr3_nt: TGTGCCAGCAGTGCCCTGGGGCAGAACTATGGCTACACCTTC; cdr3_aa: CASSALGQNYGYTF
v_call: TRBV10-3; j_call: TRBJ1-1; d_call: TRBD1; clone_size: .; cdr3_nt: TGTGCCATCGCAGGGACAGGGCGAGAGAACACTGAAGCTTTCTTT; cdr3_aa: CAIAGTGRENTEAFF
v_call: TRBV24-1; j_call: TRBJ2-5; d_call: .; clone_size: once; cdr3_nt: TGTGCCACCAGGGTTGGGGGCAGCGAGACCCAGTACTTC; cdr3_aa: CATRVGGSETQYF
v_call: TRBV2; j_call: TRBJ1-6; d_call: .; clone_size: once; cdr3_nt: TGTGCCAGCAGTGAGTCTTTACAGAATAATTCACCCCTCCACTTT; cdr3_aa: CASSESLQNNSPLHF
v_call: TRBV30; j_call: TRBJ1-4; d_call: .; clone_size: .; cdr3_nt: TGTGCCTGGAAGGTGAGGGAACCGACCGCGGTACTGTTTTTT; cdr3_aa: CAWKVREPTAVLFF
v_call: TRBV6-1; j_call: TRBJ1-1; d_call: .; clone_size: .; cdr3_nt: TGTGCCAGCAGTGATCCCCTTGGGAGTGAAGCTTTCTTT; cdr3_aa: CASSDPLGSEAFF
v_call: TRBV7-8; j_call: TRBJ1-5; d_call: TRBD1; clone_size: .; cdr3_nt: TGTGCCAGCAGCGCCGGGACAGGCCCCAATCAGCCCCAGCATTTT; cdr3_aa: CASSAGTGPNQPQHF
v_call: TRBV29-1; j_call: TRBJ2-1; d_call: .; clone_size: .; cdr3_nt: TGCAGCGTTGCAGGAAGGTACAATGAGCAGTTCTTC; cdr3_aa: CSVAGRYNEQFF
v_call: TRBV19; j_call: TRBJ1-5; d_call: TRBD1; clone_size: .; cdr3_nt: TGTGCCAGTAGTATCTCGACAGGGGGAACAGATCAGCCCCAGCATTTT; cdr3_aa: CASSISTGGTDQPQHF
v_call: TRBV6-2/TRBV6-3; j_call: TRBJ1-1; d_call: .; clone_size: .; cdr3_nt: TGTGCCAGCAGCCCGGCGTCGAGGGTGACTGAAGCTTTCTTT; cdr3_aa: CASSPASRVTEAFF
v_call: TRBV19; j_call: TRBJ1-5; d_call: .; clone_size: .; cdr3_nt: TGTGCCAGTAGTATAGTCGGGAGGGAGATAAATCAGCCCCAGCATTTT; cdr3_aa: CASSIVGREINQPQHF
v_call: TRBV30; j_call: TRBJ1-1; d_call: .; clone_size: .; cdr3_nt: TGTGCCTGGACCCGCCTTCAACAGGGTGGTGAAGCTTTCTTT; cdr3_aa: CAWTRLQQGGEAFF
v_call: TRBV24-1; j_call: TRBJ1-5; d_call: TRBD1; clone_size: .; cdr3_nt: TGTGCCACTAGAGACAGGGGAAATCAGCCCCAGCATTTT; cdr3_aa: CATRDRGNQPQHF
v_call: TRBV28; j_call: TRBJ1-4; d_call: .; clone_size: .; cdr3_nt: TGTGCCAGCCGCGACAGAACCGCAACTAATGAAAAACTGTTTTTT; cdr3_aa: CASRDRTATNEKLFF
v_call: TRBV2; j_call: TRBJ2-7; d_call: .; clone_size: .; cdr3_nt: TGTGCCAGCAGTGAATGGGCAAACTACGAGCAGTACTTC; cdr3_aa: CASSEWANYEQYF
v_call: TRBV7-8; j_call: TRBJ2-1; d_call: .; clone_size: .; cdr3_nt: TGTGCCAGCAGCTCCGGGAGCTCCTACAATGAGCAGTTCTTC; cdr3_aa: CASSSGSSYNEQFF
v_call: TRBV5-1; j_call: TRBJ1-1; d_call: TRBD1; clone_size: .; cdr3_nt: TGCGCCAGCAGATGGACAGGGGCCACTGAAGCTTTCTTT; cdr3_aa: CASRWTGATEAFF
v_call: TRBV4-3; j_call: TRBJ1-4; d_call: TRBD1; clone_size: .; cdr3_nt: TGCGCCAGCAGCCAAGATGGCCCCCCAGGGGGTCCTAATGAAAAACTGTTTTTT; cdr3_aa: CASSQDGPPGGPNEKLFF
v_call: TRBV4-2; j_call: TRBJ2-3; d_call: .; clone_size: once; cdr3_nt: TGTGCCAGCAGCCAAGGGCCCCCGAATACGCAGTATTTT; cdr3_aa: CASSQGPPNTQYF
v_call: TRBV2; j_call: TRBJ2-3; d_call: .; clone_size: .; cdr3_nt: TGTGCCAGCAGCGCCGACAGGTCTGGGGATACGCAGTATTTT; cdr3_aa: CASSADRSGDTQYF
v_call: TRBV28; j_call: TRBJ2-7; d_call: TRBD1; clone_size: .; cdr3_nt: TGTGCCAGCAGTTTAGGGGACAGGGACTACGAGCAGTACTTC; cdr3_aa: CASSLGDRDYEQYF
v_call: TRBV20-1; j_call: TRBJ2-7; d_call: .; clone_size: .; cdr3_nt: TGCAGTGCTAGAGGGCCATACGAGCAGTACTTC; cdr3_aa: CSARGPYEQYF
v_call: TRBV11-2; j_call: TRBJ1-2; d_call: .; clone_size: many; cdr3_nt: TGTGCCAGCAGCCCTCGACAGGTTCCCTATGGCTACACCTTC; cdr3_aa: CASSPRQVPYGYTF
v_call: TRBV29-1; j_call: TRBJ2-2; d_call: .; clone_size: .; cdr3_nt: TGCAGCGTTGGACAGAAAAACACCGGGGAGCTGTTTTTT; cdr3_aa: CSVGQKNTGELFF
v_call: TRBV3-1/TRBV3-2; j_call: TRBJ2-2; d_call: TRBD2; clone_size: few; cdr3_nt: TGTGCCAGCAGCTTCGGGACGGGGGGCACCGGGGAGCTGTTTTTT; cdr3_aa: CASSFGTGGTGELFF
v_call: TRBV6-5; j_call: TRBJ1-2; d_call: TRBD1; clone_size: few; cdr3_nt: TGTGCCAGCAGGACACAGGGGTCTTATGGCTACACCTTC; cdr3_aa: CASRTQGSYGYTF
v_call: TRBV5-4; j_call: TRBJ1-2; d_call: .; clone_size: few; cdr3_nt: TGTGCCAGCAGCTACAGGGCGGGCGACTATGGCTACACCTTC; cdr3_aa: CASSYRAGDYGYTF
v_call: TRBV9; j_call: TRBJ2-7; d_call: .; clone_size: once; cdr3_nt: TGTGCCAGCAGCGGAGGGGGCGGGATCGAGCAGTACTTC; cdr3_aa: CASSGGGGIEQYF
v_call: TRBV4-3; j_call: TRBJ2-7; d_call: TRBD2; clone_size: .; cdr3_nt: TGCGCCAGCAGCCAGGACCTAGTGCGGGGGGACTTCTCCTACGAGCAGTACTTC; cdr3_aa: CASSQDLVRGDFSYEQYF
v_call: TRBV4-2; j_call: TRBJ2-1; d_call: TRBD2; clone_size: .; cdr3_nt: TGTGCCAGCAGCCAAGATATGTCTAGCGGGGCAAATGAGCAGTTCTTC; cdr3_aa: CASSQDMSSGANEQFF
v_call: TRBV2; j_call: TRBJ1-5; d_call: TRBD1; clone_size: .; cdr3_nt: TGTGCCAGCCAGGGGGCGTATAGCAATCAGCCCCAGCATTTT; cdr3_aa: CASQGAYSNQPQHF
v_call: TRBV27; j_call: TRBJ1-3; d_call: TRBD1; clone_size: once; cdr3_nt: TGTGCCAGCCGTTCCACCGGACAGGAAAACACCATATATTTT; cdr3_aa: CASRSTGQENTIYF
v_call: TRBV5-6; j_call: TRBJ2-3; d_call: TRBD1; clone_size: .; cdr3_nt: TGTGCCAGCAGCTTGGAAAAGGACAGGGGTCTACATACGCAGTATTTT; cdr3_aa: CASSLEKDRGLHTQYF
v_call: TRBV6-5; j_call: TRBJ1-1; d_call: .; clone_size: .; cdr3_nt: TGTGCCAGCAGTTACGCGGGCAACAGGGCCCCTGAAGCTTTCTTT; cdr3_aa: CASSYAGNRAPEAFF
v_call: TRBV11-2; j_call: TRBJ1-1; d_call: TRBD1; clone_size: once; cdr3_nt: TGTGCCAGCAGCTCCCGCGGAAGGGGGCGGAACACTGAAGCTTTCTTT; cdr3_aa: CASSSRGRGRNTEAFF
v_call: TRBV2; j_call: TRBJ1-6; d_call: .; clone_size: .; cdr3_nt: TGTGCCAGCAGTGCCATCACCGGGGATTCACCCCTCCACTTT; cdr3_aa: CASSAITGDSPLHF
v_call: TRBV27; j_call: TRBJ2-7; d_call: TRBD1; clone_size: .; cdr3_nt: TGTGCCAGCAGTTTACGGGACAGCCTCTACGAGCAGTACTTC; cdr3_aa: CASSLRDSLYEQYF
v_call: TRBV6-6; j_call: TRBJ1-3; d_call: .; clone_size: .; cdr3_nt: TGTGCCAGCAGTTACGGCACCCTTGGAAACACCATATATTTT; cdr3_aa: CASSYGTLGNTIYF
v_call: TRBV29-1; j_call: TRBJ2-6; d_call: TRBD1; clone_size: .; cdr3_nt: TGCAGCGTTGAAACAGGGGTGGTAGGGGCCAACGTCCTGACTTTC; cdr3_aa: CSVETGVVGANVLTF